The clone carrying this TCR beta chain has just a few counts. Its antigen is not known. These data belong to a study of blood T cells in healthy people across ages. Study conclusions and caveats: The long-lived group displayed more naive CD4+ cells, plus higher diversity, than the aged donors did. While age rose, TCR beta diversity per million T cells dropped in a roughly linear way.

With a J-beta primer mix and a sample-barcoded 5' primer, a second PCR ran roughly 6 to 12 cycles. Researchers report that a template-switch adaptor with 12 random nucleotides tagged each cDNA molecule. TCRdb re-analysed the 5' RACE reads in MiXCR, keeping a single row per CDR3 protein. The data contain 1 million or so distinct CDR3 sequences, less than 50% of them singletons. CDR3 length: 16 residues. V lost 9 bases and J lost 8; bases outside the gene matches: 20. Germline CDR1 LGHNT, CDR2 FRNRAP. The chain employs TRBV12-5 and TRBJ2-3; 7 bases agree with TRBD2. The TCR sequence derives from a woman in her sixties or seventies in good health. The sequencing input was blood. CDR3 DNA sequence: TGTGCTAGCCTCCGGGGGGAGGCCTCCCTGCTTCCTACGCAGTATTTT. Translating it yields CASLRGEASLLPTQYF.